Ten or more counts support the clone carrying this T cell receptor beta chain. What it recognizes is unknown. The CDR3 consists of 15 residues. The V end lost 6 bases, the J end lost 7 bases, and 20 bases lay between the germline ends. The germline gives CDR1 MNHEY, CDR2 SMNVEV (reference sequence). The data derive from a study of T-cell reconstitution after alpha-beta-depleted transplantation in children. Overall study findings and caveats: In some patients, recipient T cells and intrathymic progenitors surviving conditioning explained high day-60 diversity.

TCRbeta library preparation incorporated unique molecular identifiers. TCRdb processed the PCR reads anew with MiXCR; each CDR3 protein has one entry. The data hold about 170,000 distinct CDR3 sequences, with around 10% observed a single time. The sequence derives from a boy aged 2 to 10 with acute myeloid leukemia, due to receive a stem cell transplant. This rearrangement joins TRBV27 to TRBJ2-3, with unresolved D. The starting material was PBMCs, obtained before TCRalphabeta/CD19-depleted stem cell transplant. CDR3 amino acids: CASRSLRAKSNTQYF. The CDR3 nucleotides read TGTGCCAGCAGATCCCTCCGGGCGAAGTCTAATACGCAGTATTTT.